Reported below is one TCR beta chain. It has no known antigen specificity. No clone much larger than this one lies a single base away; base qualities are absent. The sample originates from a study of T cell responses to AZD1222 COVID-19 vaccine (dated by TCRdb to the early 2020s). Looking at the study overall: A total of 230 or so trial participants underwent TCR sequencing, of whom some 210 received two doses of AZD1222 and some 26 received two doses of the MenACWY control vaccine. Trial participants were enrolled into age subgroups of 18-55, 56-69 and 70-plus years, which contained around 140, 26 and 57 TCR-sequenced participants, respectively.

The research as a whole found: Participants were mostly white British, with more females than males. The authors suggested clonal diversity may have been underestimated. Conclusions about previously exposed vaccinees were limited because only 5 or 6 AZD1222 recipients were SARS-CoV-2 seropositive at baseline. Because no day 14 peak-response samples were available, repertoires were characterized only after the peak T cell response. After two AZD1222 doses, both the breadth and the depth of spike-specific TCRs were significantly higher than at day 0 and than in MenACWY recipients. CD4 TCRs associated with the vaccine covered the entire spike protein, and the dominant responses were in regions 160-218 and 743-854. Reportedly, close to half of the unique spike-specific TCRs recognized epitopes lying outside the regions that are mutated in the B.1.351 and B.1.1.7 variants. The 56-69-year group was small, and its depth increase did not reach significance, likely because of low power.

The CDR3 regions of human TCRbeta chains were analyzed by immunosequencing. The study's processing was this. TCRs in the repertoires were compared against a reference library of SARS-CoV-2-specific TCRs that had been generated with the MIRA antigen-specificity platform. Breadth was defined as the fraction of unique TCRs that were SARS-CoV-2-associated, and depth was defined as the fraction of total T cells that were SARS-CoV-2-associated. Using the MIRA data, each spike-specific TCR was mapped to the spike region that the TCR reacts to and placed in a CD4 or CD8 class. Log10-transformed breadth and depth values were compared by one-way ANOVA with Sidak's multiple comparisons tests. The table was pulled from immuneACCESS by TCRdb, which kept in-frame rearrangements only. Such tables lose some clones; where checked, under half of the loss comes from unresolved V genes, and the rest has no known cause. Clone size and the V and J calls come from that table; the DNA yielded D and trimming. Recorded for this sample are 150,000 to 250,000 clones; roughly 92% of them occurred a single time. The ten largest clones take up roughly 1% of the sample.

The sample's time point, from its label and the paper: about 28 days (+/-7) after the second vaccine dose. AZD1222 recipients with second doses at about 4 weeks or about 12 weeks were pooled, because spike-specific TCR depth and breadth did not differ between schedules. The vaccinee samples were drawn from two UK trials, COV001 and COV002, one of which was a single-blind randomized controlled phase 2/3 trial testing AZD1222 (ChAdOx1 nCoV-19) in healthy adults. For TCRbeta chain sequencing, PBMC samples from trial participants were taken at day 0 and at day 28 after the second dose. This TCR came from an adult who received the AZD1222 COVID-19 vaccine. The sequencing used peripheral blood, collected 28 days after the second AZD1222 dose.

The CDR3 has the sequence CASSLTGTLTSYEQYF. The nucleotides read TGTGCCAGCAGTTTGACCGGGACACTAACCTCCTACGAGCAGTACTTC. The receptor chain draws on TRBV27 and TRBJ2-7, and perhaps TRBD1 as D gene, on 6 matching bases. For CDR1 and CDR2, the germline V gene (reference sequence) lists MNHEY and SMNVEV. At the junction V is shortened by 3 bases and J by 0 bases, with 15 bases in between. Measured from the cysteine to the phenylalanine, the CDR3 is 16 residues long. Only CDR3 DNA is held: 48 bases, read in frame from base 1.